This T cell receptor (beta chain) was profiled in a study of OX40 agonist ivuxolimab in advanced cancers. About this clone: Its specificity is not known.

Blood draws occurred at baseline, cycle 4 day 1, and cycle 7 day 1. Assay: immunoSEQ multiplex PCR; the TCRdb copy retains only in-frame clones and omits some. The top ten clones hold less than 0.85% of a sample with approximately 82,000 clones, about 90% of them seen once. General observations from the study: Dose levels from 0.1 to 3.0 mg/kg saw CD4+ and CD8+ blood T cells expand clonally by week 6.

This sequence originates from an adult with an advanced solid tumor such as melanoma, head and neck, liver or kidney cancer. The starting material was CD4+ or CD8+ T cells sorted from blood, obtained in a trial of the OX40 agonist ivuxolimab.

CDR3 amino acids: CASSSPTGPGNTIYF. In DNA form, the CDR3 reads TGTGCCAGCAGCTCCCCCACAGGGCCGGGAAACACCATATATTTT. The chain couples TRBV28 to TRBJ1-3; maybe TRBD1 (6 bases). V was cut by 6 bases and J by 4 bases, with 16 bases left in between. The CDR3 loop spans 15 amino acids. Germline values: CDR1 MDHEN, CDR2 SYDVKM.